A single sample gave rise to the 3 T cell receptor beta chains below, sequenced in a study of blood T cell repertoires in COVID-19. Profiling relied on immunoSEQ multiplex PCR, and the TCRdb table lists in-frame clones only, not all of them. The sample carries some 260,000 clones, around 90% recorded once. The sample taken for sequencing was PBMCs or T cells enriched from blood (not recorded which). These receptors all come from a woman aged 25-40 years with acute COVID-19.

On this clone: Different DNA sequences within this sample yield the same CDR3. The CDR3: CASSYSYSGNTIYF. The DNA for the CDR3 is TGTGCCAGCAGTTACAGCTACTCTGGAAACACCATATATTTT. The chain has TRBV6-5 and TRBJ1-3; D remains unclear. CDR3 length equals 14 residues. The germline V gene encodes CDR1 MNHEY and CDR2 SVGAGI. V was cut by 2 bases and J by 0 bases, with 5 bases left in between.

V and J are TRBV3-1 (or the pseudogene TRBV3-2) and TRBJ2-7; 9 bases are a match to TRBD2. V was clipped by 0 bases and J by 7 bases; unmatched bases: 10. Germline V gene data show CDR1 as LGHDT and CDR2 as YNNKEL (reference sequence). This CDR3 contains 16 residues. CDR3 bases: TGTGCCAGCAGCCAAGATAACGCGGGGGGGCCGCGGGAGCAGTACTTC. Translated: CASSQDNAGGPREQYF.

The chain uses TRBV28 and TRBJ2-7; tentatively, D is TRBD2 (6 bases). Germline V gene sequence: CDR1 MDHEN, CDR2 SYDVKM. The V gene lost 5 bases and the J gene lost 3 bases, with 14 bases spanning the gap. CDR3 length: 14 residues. CDR3: CASSSLGTFYEQYF. CDR3 in DNA: TGTGCCAGCAGTAGTCTTGGGACTTTCTACGAGCAGTACTTC. Together with reference TRBV28 and TRBJ2-7, the CDR3 gives the full variable domain: DVKVTQSSRYLVKRTGEKVFLECVQDMDHENMFWYRQDPGLGLRLIYFSYDVKMKEKGDIPEGYSVSREKKERFSLILESASTNQTSMYLCASSSLGTFYEQYFGPGTRLTVT.